The next 15 T cell receptor beta chains were all read from a single sample in a study of tumor-infiltrating lymphocytes in primary liver carcinoma. From 20-30 mg of unsorted bulk tissue, DNA and RNA were co-extracted together. Using a constant-region primer together with ProtoScript II reverse transcriptase, TCR beta cDNA was made from 500 to 650 ng of total RNA. Construction of TCR beta libraries relied on three successive nested multiplex PCR rounds employing slightly modified ARM-PCR. Each of the first two PCR rounds ran about 9 cycles with TRBV1-TRBV30 forward and C-beta reverse primers. TCRdb analysed the multiplex PCR reads with MiXCR anew, one entry per CDR3 protein. The table records approximately 46,000 distinct CDR3 sequences, around 80% of them present only once. Specimen: tumor-adjacent normal liver tissue. The receptors were sampled from a woman in her thirties with primary liver carcinoma and hepatitis B virus infection.

This clonotype was found many times. The chain joins TRBV6-5 to TRBJ2-6; no firm D call. Trimming removed 0 bases at V and 4 bases at J, with 19 bases between. This CDR3 spans 19 amino acids. Germline assignment: CDR1 MNHEY and CDR2 SVGAGI. Here the CDR3 DNA reads TGTGCCAGCAGTTACTCGCTAAGCCGTCTTGGAGCCGGGGCCAACGTCCTGACTTTC. Protein product: CASSYSLSRLGAGANVLTF.

For this clonotype: A junction boundary mismatches the germline segment, possibly from a read error. J is TRBJ1-4 and V is TRBV5-5; D perhaps matches TRBD1 (6 bases). Germline V lookup: CDR1 SGHKS, CDR2 YYEKEE (reference sequence). CDR3 length: 14 amino acids. CDR3 DNA sequence: TGTGCCAGCAACTTGGGAGGGGACATTGAAAAACGGTTTTTT. Amino acids: CASNLGGDIEKRFF.

A word on this clonotype: At one boundary the junction diverges from the germline segment, which might be a read error. V and J are TRBV11-3 and TRBJ2-2; TRBD2 aligns across 8 bases. Germline CDR1 SGHNT, CDR2 YENEEA. CDR3 length equals 20 residues. The DNA for the CDR3 is TGTGCCAACAGCTTACGCCGGACTAGCTGGAGGGCCGGAAAGGGCGGGAAGCTGTTTTTT. The encoded protein is CANSLRRTSWRAGKGGKLFF.

Turning to this clonotype: At one end the junction does not follow the germline gene, possibly because of a read error. The chain is built from TRBV29-1 and TRBJ2-3; 9 positions match TRBD2. Germline V gene lookup returns CDR1 SQVTM and CDR2 ANQGSEA. The CDR3 is 13 amino acids. This CDR3 reads CGVAAGGEVTQYF. The CDR3 region has the DNA TGCGGCGTTGCTGCGGGAGGGGAAGTTACGCAGTATTTT.

Regarding this clonotype: Lacking the conserved final phenylalanine or tryptophan, this CDR3 likely reflects a read error. The V and J genes are TRBV4-1 and TRBJ1-1; D is unclear. The CDR3 is made up of 16 amino acids. Germline CDR1 and CDR2: MGHRA and YSYEKL. This CDR3 reads CASSQEGYKLNTEAFL. In DNA form, the CDR3 reads TGCGCCAGTAGCCAAGAAGGATACAAGCTGAACACTGAAGCTTTCTTA.

Note on this clonotype: A junction boundary mismatches the germline segment, possibly from a read error. The V and J genes are TRBV11-2 and TRBJ2-3; a possible D gene is TRBD2 (6 bases). The germline CDR1 and CDR2 sequences are SGHAT and FQNNGV. This CDR3 is 16 amino acids long. The CDR3 loop reads CASRARGALSTDTQNF. The CDR3 DNA reads as TGTGCCAGCAGGGCACGCGGGGCTCTTAGCACAGATACACAGAATTTT.

The V gene is TRBV11-2, the J gene TRBJ1-2; TRBD1 aligns across 7 bases. V was clipped by 7 bases and J by 8 bases; unmatched bases: 10. Germline CDR1 is SGHAT and CDR2 is FQNNGV. The CDR3 has 13 residues. This CDR3 is CASIQGGGGGYTF. DNA for the CDR3: TGTGCCAGCATCCAGGGGGGGGGCGGGGGCTACACCTTC.

Regarding this clonotype: At one end the junction does not follow the germline gene, possibly because of a read error. The rearrangement joins TRBV29-1 to TRBJ2-2; perhaps TRBD2 as D (5 bases). The CDR3 loop spans 13 amino acids. Germline CDR1 SQVTM, CDR2 ANQGSEA. CDR3 DNA sequence: TGCAGTGGTGCCAACCTTGGCACCGGGGAGCTGGTTTTT. Translation: CSGANLGTGELVF.

For this clonotype: The CDR3 does not close with the conserved phenylalanine or tryptophan, likely indicating a read error. The chain joins TRBV4-1 to TRBJ1-1, with TRBD1 matching over 8 bases. CDR1 and CDR2 from the germline V gene are MGHRA and YSYEKL. Trimming took 2 bases from V and 8 from J; bases not matched to a gene: 7. The CDR3 runs to 14 residues. The CDR3 is CASSQYTGGREAFL. CDR3 DNA: TGCGCCAGCAGCCAATATACAGGGGGGCGGGAAGCTTTCCTT.

Of note for this clonotype: One end of the junction varies from germline; a read error may be responsible. The CDR3 here is CTSSQGGFTDTQYF. In DNA, the CDR3 is TGTACCAGCAGCCAAGGGGGGTTCACAGATACGCAGTATTTT. The chain links TRBV4-3 to TRBJ2-3; D may be TRBD1 or TRBD2 (6 bases each). Germline V lookup: CDR1 LGHNA, CDR2 YSLEER. This CDR3 spans 14 amino acids.

V and J are TRBV12-5 and TRBJ2-1; TRBD2 agrees at 11 bases. There are 15 residues in the CDR3. The germline gives CDR1 LGHNT, CDR2 FRNRAP. With 7 bases clipped from V and 16 bases from J, the junction kept 18 bases outside the gene matches. This chain's CDR3 is CASAQTSGADNELFF. Here the CDR3 DNA reads TGTGCTAGTGCACAGACTAGCGGGGCTGACAATGAGCTATTCTTC.

Remarks on this clonotype: A read error may account for a junction end that differs from germline. This chain connects TRBV11-2 to TRBJ2-7, with D maybe TRBD1 (5 bases). The germline CDR1 and CDR2 sequences are SGHAT and FQNNGV. This CDR3 comprises 15 residues. In nucleotides, the CDR3 is TGTGCCAGCAGCTTAGATAGTGCCAGGACATGCGAGCAATACTTC. It encodes CASSLDSARTCEQYF. Looking up the rest from reference TRBV11-2 and TRBJ2-7 gives the full variable domain: EAGVAQSPRYKIIEKRQSVAFWCNPISGHATLYWYQQILGQGPKLLIQFQNNGVVDDSQLPKDRFSAERLKGVDSTLKIQPAKLEDSAVYLCASSLDSARTCEQYFGPGTRLTVT.

About this clonotype itself: Given the absence of the conserved phenylalanine or tryptophan at the CDR3 end, a read error is likely. The genes are TRBV11-2 and TRBJ1-1, with unresolved D. This CDR3 is built from 11 residues. Per the germline V gene, CDR1 is SGHAT and CDR2 is FQNNGV. CDR3 bases: TGTACCAGCAGCCCAGAGACGGCGGCTTTCTAT. Translating it yields CTSSPETAAFY.

In this sample, this clonotype turned up many times. V usage is TRBV6-1 and J usage is TRBJ2-5, with a weak D call TRBD2 (7 bases). The germline gives CDR1 MNHNS, CDR2 SASEGT. Trimming left V 6 bases short and J 4 bases short, with 12 bases between. This CDR3 is built from 13 residues. DNA of the CDR3: TGTGCCAGCAGAAGGGGGGGCGGAGAGACCCAGTACTTC. Its translation: CASRRGGGETQYF.

A note on this clonotype: At one boundary the junction diverges from the germline segment, which might be a read error. The V gene is TRBV5-6, the J gene TRBJ2-1, with D perhaps matching TRBD2 (5 bases). CDR3 length: 16 residues. Germline CDR1 and CDR2: SGHDT and YYEEEE. Here the CDR3 DNA reads TGTACCAGCAGCTTGCCTATCACAACGGGAAACAATGAGCAGTTCTTC. Its protein product is CTSSLPITTGNNEQFF.